These T cell receptor beta chains were read from a single sample in a study of blood T cell repertoires in COVID-19. The method was immunoSEQ multiplex PCR; TCRdb's version includes in-frame clones alone and lacks a portion of them. The sample consists of fewer than 250,000 clones, around 90% of them appearing once. Sequenced sample: peripheral blood. The receptors shown here come from a man aged 25-45 years with acute or convalescent COVID-19. CDR3s include the opening cysteine and the closing phenylalanine or tryptophan. The D gene is left open where the match is weak. Size tells how often a clone was seen (once, few, many) or the class of an expanded clone, and some rows leave it out.

J: TRBJ2-5; D: TRBD2; size: -; V: TRBV3-1/TRBV3-2; DNA: TGTGCCAGCAGTCAATCCGGGGGGTCTATCCGGTACCAAGAGACCCAGTACTTC; CDR3: CASSQSGGSIRYQETQYF
J: TRBJ2-7; D: -; size: once; V: TRBV10-1; DNA: TGCGCCAGCGCAGGAACAACCTACGAGCAGTACTTC; CDR3: CASAGTTYEQYF
J: TRBJ2-1; D: TRBD2; size: -; V: TRBV6-5; DNA: TGTGCCAGCATTCCCGCGGGCGGGGGAGGCGAGCAGTTCTTC; CDR3: CASIPAGGGGEQFF
J: TRBJ1-2; D: TRBD1; size: -; V: TRBV24-1; DNA: TGTGCCACCAGTGCAACTGGACAGGGGGCCGGCTACACCTTC; CDR3: CATSATGQGAGYTF
J: TRBJ1-3; D: -; size: -; V: TRBV5-1; DNA: TGCGCCAGCGGAGCGGGTGGAAACACCATATATTTT; CDR3: CASGAGGNTIYF
J: TRBJ1-2; D: -; size: -; V: TRBV28; DNA: TGTGCCAGCAGTTTAAGGCAGGGTGGCTACACCTTC; CDR3: CASSLRQGGYTF
J: TRBJ2-1; D: -; size: -; V: TRBV12-3/TRBV12-4; DNA: TGTGCCAGCAGCGCTTGGGGAGGTGGGCAGTTCTTC; CDR3: CASSAWGGGQFF
J: TRBJ2-7; D: TRBD1; size: -; V: TRBV5-1; DNA: TGCGCCAGCAGCCCTTATGGACAGGGGCAGGCCTACGAGCAGTACTTC; CDR3: CASSPYGQGQAYEQYF
J: TRBJ1-5; D: -; size: -; V: TRBV5-1; DNA: TGCGCCAGCAGCTCGGGACTCCTGGGGAGCAATCAGCCCCAGCATTTT; CDR3: CASSSGLLGSNQPQHF
J: TRBJ1-5; D: -; size: -; V: TRBV19; DNA: TGTGCCAGTAGCCAACATACCCCCGGGGGAGTTGGCAATCAGCCCCAGCATTTT; CDR3: CASSQHTPGGVGNQPQHF
J: TRBJ2-4; D: -; size: -; V: TRBV7-3; DNA: TGTGCCAGCAGTTACCGAGGGGAGGGGGACATTCAGTACTTC; CDR3: CASSYRGEGDIQYF
J: TRBJ2-1; D: TRBD2; size: -; V: TRBV30; DNA: TGTGCCAGTAAGCGGGGATACAATGAGCAGTTCTTC; CDR3: CASKRGYNEQFF
J: TRBJ2-2; D: TRBD2; size: -; V: TRBV28; DNA: TGTGCCAGCAGTTTCCTAGCGGATAACACCGGGGAGCTGTTTTTT; CDR3: CASSFLADNTGELFF
J: TRBJ1-5; D: TRBD1; size: few; V: TRBV18; DNA: TGTGCCAGCTCACTGGGACAGGGTGAGACCCAGCATTTT; CDR3: CASSLGQGETQHF